What follows are 29 T cell receptor beta chains derived from one specimen sequenced in a study of shared clonotypes between healthy human individuals. Measured with immunoSEQ multiplex PCR; TCRdb has only the in-frame clones, and not every one. The sample carries roughly 2,500,000 clones, under 95% recorded once. Sequencing input: naive CD4+ T cells from PBMCs. Subset described: CD45RA+ positively selected. These receptors were taken from a man between 18 and 29 years old in good health. Some clones in this sample may be carry-over from other donors' samples.

The CDR3 here is CASSPPRRGNEQFF. For the CDR3, the DNA is TGTGCCAGCAGCCCGCCGCGGCGAGGGAATGAGCAGTTCTTC. The chain joins TRBV11-1 to TRBJ2-1, with D possibly matching TRBD2 (5 bases). The V gene lost 5 bases and the J gene lost 7 bases, with 15 bases spanning the gap. CDR1 is SGHAT and CDR2 is FQDESV in the germline V gene (reference sequence). The CDR3 is 14 residues long.

This clone was counted only a few times. V gene TRBV25-1 combines with J gene TRBJ1-4, with D uncertain. The CDR3 runs 14 residues. Germline V gene data show CDR1 as MGHDK and CDR2 as SYGVNS. V dropped 5 bases and J dropped 4 bases, with 11 bases sitting between them. This chain's CDR3 is CASSQPGLNEKLFF. The DNA for the CDR3 is TGTGCCAGCAGTCAGCCCGGGCTTAATGAAAAACTGTTTTTT.

V and J are TRBV21-1 and TRBJ2-7; the listed D gene, TRBD2, was not tested against the DNA. TRBV21-1 is annotated as a pseudogene. CDR3 size: 16 residues. The CDR3 is CASILTTSGNSYEQYF. The CDR3 DNA is TGTGCCAGCATCTTGACTACTAGCGGGAACTCCTACGAGCAGTACTTC.

The rearrangement joins TRBV5-1 to TRBJ2-1; the match to TRBD2 covers 7 bases. Germline values: CDR1 SGHRS, CDR2 YFSETQ. J lost 1 base, V lost 4 bases, and 8 bases had no gene match. The CDR3 is made up of 16 amino acids. The CDR3 DNA follows: TGCGCCAGCAGCCTACCCGCGGGAGTTTCCTACAATGAGCAGTTCTTC. This gives the protein CASSLPAGVSYNEQFF.

Only a few counts were recorded for this clone. This sample also contains other DNA sequences that code for the same CDR3. J is TRBJ1-1 and V is TRBV5-1, with a weak D call TRBD1 (6 bases). The germline gives CDR1 SGHRS, CDR2 YFSETQ. V was shortened by 3 bases and J by 0 bases, with 9 bases between the two germline ends. There are 14 residues in the CDR3. The CDR3 here is CASSSTGLNTEAFF. Here the CDR3 DNA reads TGCGCCAGCAGCTCGACAGGACTGAACACTGAAGCTTTCTTT. Using reference TRBV5-1 and TRBJ1-1 for the parts outside the CDR3, the full variable domain is KAGVTQTPRYLIKTRGQQVTLSCSPISGHRSVSWYQQTPGQGLQFLFEYFSETQRNKGNFPGRFSGRQFSNSRSEMNVSTLELGDSALYLCASSSTGLNTEAFFGQGTRLTVV.

V is TRBV12-1 and J is TRBJ2-7; TRBD1 is the table's D call and was not checked against the DNA. TRBV12-1 represents a pseudogene. The CDR3 is 15 amino acids. The CDR3 protein is CASSRRGPETYEQYF. For the CDR3, the DNA is TGTGCCAGCAGTCGTAGGGGGCCAGAGACCTACGAGCAGTACTTC.

The chain joins TRBV7-9 to TRBJ2-7; D is ambiguous. There are 14 residues in the CDR3. Germline CDR1 is SEHNR and CDR2 is FQNEAQ (reference sequence). Deletions cut 0 bases from V and 2 bases from J, with 8 bases between. CDR3 amino acids: CASSLALLAYEQYF. The DNA of the CDR3 is TGTGCCAGCAGCTTAGCGTTGCTTGCCTACGAGCAGTACTTC.

This sequence joins TRBV5-1 and TRBJ1-1; D might be TRBD1 (6 bases). The CDR3 has 14 residues. Germline CDR1 reads SGHRS; CDR2 reads YFSETQ. The V end was cut by 4 bases, the J end by 4 bases, with 14 bases between. For the CDR3, the DNA is TGCGCCAGCAGCCCCTCCCAGGGGATCACTGAAGCTTTCTTT. Protein product: CASSPSQGITEAFF.

Comments on this clone: The sample has other DNA sequences that encode this CDR3 too. This chain joins TRBV7-2 and TRBJ1-5; D ambiguous. CDR3 length: 14 residues. Germline V gives CDR1 SGHTA, CDR2 FQGNSA. V dropped 3 bases and J dropped 0 bases, with 6 bases sitting between them. CDR3 bases: TGTGCCAGCAGCTTCACTGTTAGCAATCAGCCCCAGCATTTT. Its protein is CASSFTVSNQPQHF.

The rearrangement uses TRBV6-6 and TRBJ2-3, with 7 bases identical to TRBD2. The junction had 5 bases not matched to a gene; V was cut back by 4 bases and J by 4 bases. The CDR3 contains 14 residues. Looked up from germline, CDR1 is MNHNY and CDR2 is SVGAGI (reference sequence). CDR3 loop: CASSSRTRPDTQYF. DNA of the CDR3: TGTGCCAGCAGTTCCCGGACTAGGCCAGATACGCAGTATTTT.

This clone was seen just once. CDR3 in DNA: TGTGCCAGCAAGGGTGTCGGGGAAAAACTGTTTTTT. Protein sequence: CASKGVGEKLFF. The chain links TRBV6-5 to TRBJ1-4; D not certain. V lost 7 bases and J lost 8, with 11 bases in between. CDR1 and CDR2 from the germline V gene are MNHEY and SVGAGI. The CDR3 loop spans 12 amino acids.

The chain couples TRBV6-5 to TRBJ1-2, with TRBD1 identical over 7 bases. The trim removed 2 bases at V and 6 bases at J, leaving 6 bases unmatched. Germline V lookup: CDR1 MNHEY, CDR2 SVGAGI. The CDR3 has 14 residues. CDR3 in DNA: TGTGCCAGCAGTTACCTCGGGACAGAGAATGGCTACACCTTC. This gives the protein CASSYLGTENGYTF.

This clone was seen once. This sequence joins TRBV19 and TRBJ1-1; D might be TRBD1 (5 bases). CDR1 is LNHDA and CDR2 is SQIVND in the germline V gene (reference sequence). The germline V and J ends were trimmed by 1 base and 5 bases, with 14 bases remaining between them. CDR3 length equals 15 residues. The CDR3 sequence is CASSIVPGEGTEAFF. CDR3 nucleotide sequence: TGTGCCAGTAGTATAGTCCCAGGAGAGGGGACTGAAGCTTTCTTT.

V and J are TRBV5-1 and TRBJ2-2; 9 bases align to TRBD2. The CDR3 totals 15 residues. The junction had 6 bases not matched to a gene; V was cut back by 4 bases and J by 5 bases. Germline V lookup: CDR1 SGHRS, CDR2 YFSETQ. CDR3 nucleotide sequence: TGCGCCAGCAGCGTAAGCGGGAGGCGAACCGGGGAGCTGTTTTTT. This translates into CASSVSGRRTGELFF. The whole variable domain, filled in from reference TRBV5-1 and TRBJ2-2, reads KAGVTQTPRYLIKTRGQQVTLSCSPISGHRSVSWYQQTPGQGLQFLFEYFSETQRNKGNFPGRFSGRQFSNSRSEMNVSTLELGDSALYLCASSVSGRRTGELFFGEGSRLTVL.

The chain links TRBV5-8 to TRBJ1-5; no firm D call. Trimming removed 2 bases from V and 4 bases from J, with 16 bases in between. Germline V gene data show CDR1 as SGHTS and CDR2 as YDEGEE. CDR3 length equals 16 residues. The CDR3 sequence is CASSFFRERVNQPQHF. The CDR3 nucleotides are TGTGCCAGCAGCTTTTTTCGGGAGAGGGTGAATCAGCCCCAGCATTTT.

On this clone: This sample also contains other DNA sequences that code for the same CDR3. The chain uses TRBV6-1 and TRBJ2-7; D assignment may be TRBD1 or TRBD2 (5 bases each). This CDR3 is built from 14 residues. The V end lost 2 bases, the J end lost 3 bases, and 11 bases lay between the germline ends. The germline V gene encodes CDR1 MNHNS and CDR2 SASEGT. Here the CDR3 reads CASSEPGRIYEQYF. The CDR3 nucleotides are TGTGCCAGCAGTGAACCGGGACGGATCTACGAGCAGTACTTC.

The genes are TRBV27 and TRBJ2-2; D gene ambiguous. The CDR3 runs 16 residues. Germline CDR1 is MNHEY and CDR2 is SMNVEV (reference sequence). Trimming stripped 4 bases from V and 0 bases from J, with 12 bases between. CDR3 sequence reads: CASSSVTRTNTGELFF. CDR3 DNA: TGTGCCAGCAGTTCAGTGACCAGGACGAACACCGGGGAGCTGTTTTTT.

V gene TRBV6-5 combines with J gene TRBJ2-3; the D gene is possibly TRBD2 (5 bases). Germline CDR1 reads MNHEY; CDR2 reads SVGAGI. The CDR3 is 16 amino acids. Between the trimmed V and J ends, which lost 0 bases and 0 bases, there was a span of 10 bases. CDR3 in amino acids: CASSYSVPGSTDTQYF. The CDR3 DNA reads TGTGCCAGCAGTTACTCGGTACCGGGAAGCACAGATACGCAGTATTTT.

V usage is TRBV28 and J usage is TRBJ1-2; weak D call: TRBD1 (5 bases). The CDR3 runs to 12 residues. CDR1 MDHEN and CDR2 SYDVKM come from the germline V gene. The V end was cut by 5 bases, the J end by 10 bases, with 14 bases between. The chain's CDR3 is CASSPGEIDYTF. In DNA, the CDR3 is TGTGCCAGCAGTCCGGGGGAGATAGACTACACCTTC.

The J gene is TRBJ2-2, the V gene TRBV11-2; maybe TRBD2 (6 bases). Germline CDR1 SGHAT, CDR2 FQNNGV. The CDR3 has 17 residues. Trimming pared 0 bases from V and 1 base from J, leaving 12 bases between. CDR3 nucleotide sequence: TGTGCCAGCAGCTTAGATCGTCGCGGGGTGAACACCGGGGAGCTGTTTTTT. Its translation is CASSLDRRGVNTGELFF.

The J gene is TRBJ1-1, the V gene TRBV6-1, with 7 bases identical to TRBD1. Germline V gene sequence: CDR1 MNHNS, CDR2 SASEGT. The CDR3 runs to 12 residues. J was trimmed by 10 bases and V by 4 bases; bases with no gene match: 6. The CDR3 loop reads CASSAEYRGAFF. The CDR3 region has the DNA TGTGCCAGCAGTGCAGAATACAGGGGAGCTTTCTTT.

The V call is TRBV19, the J call TRBJ1-2; D is ambiguous. V was shortened by 3 bases and J by 8 bases, with 13 bases between the two germline ends. CDR3 length equals 13 residues. Germline CDR1 LNHDA, CDR2 SQIVND (reference sequence). The CDR3 bases are TGTGCCAGTAGTATTCTAAATGGCTGGGGCTACACCTTC. This translates into CASSILNGWGYTF.

This sequence joins TRBV6-5 and TRBJ2-3; TRBD1 might be the D (5 bases). The CDR3 spans 13 residues. V gave up 7 bases and J gave up 5 bases, with 13 bases separating them. Germline-derived CDR1 and CDR2 are MNHEY and SVGAGI. Here the CDR3 DNA reads TGTGCCAGCAAGGTTCAGGGTGAAGATACGCAGTATTTT. Translated, it gives CASKVQGEDTQYF.

This rearrangement joins TRBV27 to TRBJ1-6; D remains unclear. V shed 6 bases and J shed 12 bases, with 12 bases lying between them. The CDR3 contains 12 residues. The V gene's germline CDR1 is MNHEY and CDR2 SMNVEV (reference sequence). CDR3 DNA sequence: TGTGCCAGCAGCTTGGGGTGGGGACCCCTCCACTTT. This translates into CASSLGWGPLHF.

The V and J genes are TRBV2 and TRBJ2-5; a weak D match, TRBD1 (6 bases). V was shortened by 7 bases and J by 4 bases, with 16 bases between the two germline ends. This CDR3 has 14 residues. Germline CDR1 is SNHLY and CDR2 is FYNNEI. For the CDR3, the DNA is TGTGCCAGCAACGACAGGCCGTGGGGAGAGACCCAGTACTTC. It translates to CASNDRPWGETQYF.

V is TRBV15 and J is TRBJ2-1; maybe TRBD2 (6 bases). V lost 2 bases to trimming and J lost 10 bases, with 18 bases between them. CDR3 length equals 15 residues. The germline CDR1 and CDR2 sequences are LNHNV and YYDKDF (reference sequence). The CDR3 loop reads CATSRPFRGLNEQFF. For the CDR3, the DNA is TGTGCCACCAGCAGACCTTTCCGGGGACTCAACGAGCAGTTCTTC.

This clone was picked up one time. This rearrangement joins TRBV7-9 to TRBJ2-1, with D maybe TRBD2 (6 bases). With 5 bases removed from V and 5 bases from J, the gap between germline ends came to 16 bases. This CDR3 region has 15 residues. Germline V gene data show CDR1 as SEHNR and CDR2 as FQNEAQ (reference sequence). Here the CDR3 reads CASSKRVADHNEQFF. CDR3 bases: TGTGCCAGCAGCAAGCGGGTAGCGGATCACAATGAGCAGTTCTTC.

This chain uses TRBV27 with TRBJ2-7; the D gene is possibly TRBD1 (5 bases). This CDR3 is 14 amino acids long. Looked up from germline, CDR1 is MNHEY and CDR2 is SMNVEV (reference sequence). Trimming cost V 5 bases and J 2 bases, with 13 bases left between them. CDR3 sequence: CASSPTTVPYEQYF. Here the CDR3 DNA reads TGTGCCAGCAGTCCAACGACAGTCCCCTACGAGCAGTACTTC.

The chain is built from TRBV2 and TRBJ2-1; TRBD2 agrees at 10 bases. J was trimmed by 9 bases and V by 8 bases; bases with no gene match: 7. Germline CDR1 reads SNHLY; CDR2 reads FYNNEI. This CDR3 spans 13 amino acids. CDR3 nucleotide sequence: TGTGCCAGCGTCATTATAGCGGGAGGTGAGCAGTTCTTC. Encoded protein: CASVIIAGGEQFF.